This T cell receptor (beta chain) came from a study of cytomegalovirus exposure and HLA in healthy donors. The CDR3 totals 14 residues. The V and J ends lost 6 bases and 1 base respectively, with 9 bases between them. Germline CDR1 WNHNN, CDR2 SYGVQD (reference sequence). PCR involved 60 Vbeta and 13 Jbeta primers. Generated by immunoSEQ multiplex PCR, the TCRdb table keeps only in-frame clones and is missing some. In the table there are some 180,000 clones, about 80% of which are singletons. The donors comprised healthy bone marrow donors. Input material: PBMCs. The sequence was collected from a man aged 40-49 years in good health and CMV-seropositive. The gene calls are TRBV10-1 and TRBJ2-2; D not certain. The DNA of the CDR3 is TGCGCCAGCAGGTACCCAGGGAACACCGGGGAGCTGTTTTTT. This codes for CASRYPGNTGELFF.